These T cell receptor beta chains were read from a single sample in a study of STAT5B mutations in CD4+ large granular lymphocyte leukemia. Repertoires were generated with immunoSEQ multiplex PCR, while TCRdb's copy carries only in-frame clones and drops some. The sample shows tens of thousands of clones, roughly 77% of them seen only once. Sequenced material: CD4+ T cells from blood buffy coats. The origin of the receptors is a human donor in good health. Both conserved end residues are part of each CDR3.

V	J	CDR3
TRBV6-5	TRBJ1-5	CASSLGTGNNQPQHF
TRBV7-9	TRBJ1-2	CASSLAMTGGGYTF
TRBV25-1	TRBJ2-7	CASSPRGTHEQYF
TRBV6-5	TRBJ1-2	CASSYSSGSSGYTF
TRBV7-9	TRBJ1-4	CASSGSTNEKLFF
TRBV5-6	TRBJ2-1	CASSLPGSTYNEQFF
TRBV19	TRBJ2-7	CASSSLPQSYEQYF
TRBV9	TRBJ2-5	CASSVQGSETQYF
TRBV7-2	TRBJ2-3	CASSPRLAGDRDTQYF
TRBV10-3	TRBJ2-7	CAISELQGSYEQYF
TRBV28	TRBJ1-2	CASSSPGAASGYTF
TRBV7-2	TRBJ2-7	CASSKTGGPYEQYF
TRBV11-2	TRBJ1-1	CASSLEGNTEAFF
TRBV10-3	NA	CAISVAGTYEQYF
TRBV2	TRBJ2-2	CASSVTAYTGELFF
TRBV6-6	TRBJ2-7	CASNGASGGYEQYF
TRBV2	TRBJ1-5	CASSDGAEDQPQHF
TRBV7-9	TRBJ2-1	CASSFPGEQFF
TRBV14	TRBJ2-3	CASSLPPLPDTQYF
TRBV5-8	TRBJ1-5	CASSSLVRGNQPQHF
TRBV6-1	TRBJ1-4	CASSETLSGEKLFF
TRBV28	TRBJ1-5	CASSVDRGLRSQPQHF
TRBV2	TRBJ2-7	CASSEAEGQGVYEQYF
TRBV6-6	TRBJ1-3	CASSYTARSGNTIYF
TRBV4-2	TRBJ1-2	CASSQDREGGGYTF
TRBV19	TRBJ1-2	CASSIALYGYTF
TRBV18	TRBJ1-1	CASSPQQGSYAFF
TRBV7-2	TRBJ2-7	CASSSNRGQDEQYF
TRBV6-1	TRBJ1-1	CASSPLTGTPLEAFF
TRBV10-3	TRBJ2-7	CAISESGTVGPYEQYF
TRBV5-1	TRBJ1-4	CASSGGTGIEKLFF
TRBV6-1	TRBJ2-1	CASTGTFFNEQFF
TRBV7-3	TRBJ1-2	CASSQTDSGYGYTF
TRBV30	TRBJ1-2	CAWSVLQGGGYTF
TRBV28	TRBJ1-2	CASSPPQGAREGYTF
TRBV7-8	TRBJ2-1	CASSSSPPLAPQINEQFF
TRBV9	TRBJ2-7	CASSVGWQGNYEQYF
TRBV7-3	TRBJ2-7	CASSLTNPRTPYEQYF
TRBV18	TRBJ1-1	CASSPQKATGANWGTEAFF
TRBV9	TRBJ1-1	CASSVVMGGTEAFF
TRBV28	TRBJ1-1	CASKVNTEAFF
TRBV28	TRBJ2-7	CASTRQGGGYEQYF
TRBV28	TRBJ1-1	CASSGTGRGEAFF
TRBV5-6	TRBJ1-4	CASSLGLSGFEKLFF
TRBV5-1	TRBJ2-3	CASSLGDTQYF
TRBV7-2	TRBJ1-2	CASSLAGYYGYTF